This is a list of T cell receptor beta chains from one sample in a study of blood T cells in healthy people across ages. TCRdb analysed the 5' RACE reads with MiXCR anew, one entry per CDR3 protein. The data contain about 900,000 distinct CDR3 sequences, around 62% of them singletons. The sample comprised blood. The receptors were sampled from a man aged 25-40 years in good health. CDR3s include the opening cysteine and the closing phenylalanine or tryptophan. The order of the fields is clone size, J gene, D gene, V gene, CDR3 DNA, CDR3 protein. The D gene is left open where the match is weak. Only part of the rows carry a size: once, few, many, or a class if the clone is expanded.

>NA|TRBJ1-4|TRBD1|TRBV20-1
TGCAGTGCTATATCTCCAGGGGGTCTGGGAGACGAAAAACTGTTTTTT
CSAISPGGLGDEKLFF
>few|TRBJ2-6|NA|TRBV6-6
TGTGCCAGCAGTCATCTTGTCTCTGGGGCCAACGTCCTGACTTTC
CASSHLVSGANVLTF
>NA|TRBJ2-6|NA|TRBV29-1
TGCAGCGCCTTCCAGGGGATTGGGGCCAACGTCCTGACTTTC
CSAFQGIGANVLTF
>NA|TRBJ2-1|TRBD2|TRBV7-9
TGTGCCAGCAGCTTAAGGGGGACTAGCGGGGCCGACAATGAGCAGTTCTTC
CASSLRGTSGADNEQFF
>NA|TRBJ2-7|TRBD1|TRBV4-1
TGCGCCAGCAACCAAGGGGACAGGATCAGCTCCTACGAGCAGTACTTC
CASNQGDRISSYEQYF
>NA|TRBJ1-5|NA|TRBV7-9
TGTGCCAGCAGCCCCCTTGGTAGCAATCAGCCCCAGCATTTT
CASSPLGSNQPQHF
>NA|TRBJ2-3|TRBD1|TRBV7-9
TGTGCCAGCAGCCCGGGACAGGGGCTCAGCACAGATACGCAGTATTTT
CASSPGQGLSTDTQYF
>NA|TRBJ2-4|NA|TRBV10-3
TGTGCCATCAGTGATCCCTTGAACATTCAGTACTTC
CAISDPLNIQYF
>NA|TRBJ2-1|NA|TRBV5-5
TGTGCCAGCAGTCCCGGGGCACAGGCGCGAGGGGAGCAGTTCTTC
CASSPGAQARGEQFF
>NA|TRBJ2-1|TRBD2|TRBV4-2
TGTGCCAGCAGCCAAAATCCAGGACTAGCCTCCGATGAGCAGTTCTTC
CASSQNPGLASDEQFF
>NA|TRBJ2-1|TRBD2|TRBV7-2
TGTGCCAGCAGCCGTCCGGGACTAGCGAAAAATGAGCAGTTCTTC
CASSRPGLAKNEQFF
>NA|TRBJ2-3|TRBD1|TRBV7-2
TGTGCCAGCAGCTATGCGCCGGACAGGGCAGATACGCAGTATTTT
CASSYAPDRADTQYF
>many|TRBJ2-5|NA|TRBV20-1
TGCAGTGCCCCCCTAGGACGCCGCCGATGGGAGACCCAGTACTTC
CSAPLGRRRWETQYF
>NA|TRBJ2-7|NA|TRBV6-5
TGTGCCAGCAGCCTGACCGCGACGTTTAGCAATGAGCAGTACTTC
CASSLTATFSNEQYF
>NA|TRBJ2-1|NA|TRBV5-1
TGCGCCAGCAGCTTCACCGGCAATGAGCAGTTCTTC
CASSFTGNEQFF
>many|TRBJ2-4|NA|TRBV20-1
TGCAGTGTTCCCCCCGGCGGTAGCATTCAGTACTTC
CSVPPGGSIQYF
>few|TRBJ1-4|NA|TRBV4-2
TGTGCCGCGGGAGATGAAAAACTGTTTTTT
CAAGDEKLFF
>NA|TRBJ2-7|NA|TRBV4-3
TGCGCCAGCAGCCAAGCCCGGGCCCCGAGCTCCTACGAGCAGTACTTC
CASSQARAPSSYEQYF
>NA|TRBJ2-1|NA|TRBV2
TGTGCCAGCTGCGTCGCTGGGGGGACCAATGAGCAGTTCTTC
CASCVAGGTNEQFF
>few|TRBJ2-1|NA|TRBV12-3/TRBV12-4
TGTGCCAGCAGCTATGGACTATCTGAGCAGTTCTTC
CASSYGLSEQFF
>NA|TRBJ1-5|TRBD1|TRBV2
TGTGCCAGCAGTGAGGGGACAGCCAGGGCTCAGCCCCAGCATTTT
CASSEGTARAQPQHF
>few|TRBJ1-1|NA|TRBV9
TGTGCCAGCAGCGTGGCATCAGGCGCGACTTTCGACACTGAAGCTTTCTTT
CASSVASGATFDTEAFF
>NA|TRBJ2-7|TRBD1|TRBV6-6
TGTGCCAGCAGTTACTGGAAAGACAGGGAATACGAGCAGTACTTC
CASSYWKDREYEQYF
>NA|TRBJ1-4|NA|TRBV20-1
TGTAGTGCTAGGCTTCAGAGTAATGAAAAACTGTTTTTT
CSARLQSNEKLFF
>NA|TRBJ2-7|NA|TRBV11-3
TGTGCCAGCAGCTGGGGCGGGGACTCCTACGAGCAGTACTTC
CASSWGGDSYEQYF
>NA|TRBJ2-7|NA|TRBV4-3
TGCGCCAGCAGCCAAGATACAGGTATCGGCGAGCAGTACTTC
CASSQDTGIGEQYF
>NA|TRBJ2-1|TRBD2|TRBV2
TGTGCCAGCAGTGAAGGAACCGGCGGGGGTAGCTCCTACAATGAGCAGTTCTTC
CASSEGTGGGSSYNEQFF
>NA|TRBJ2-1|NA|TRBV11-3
TGTGCCAGCAGCTTAGCCAGGGTCGGATTCGATGAGCAGTTCTTC
CASSLARVGFDEQFF
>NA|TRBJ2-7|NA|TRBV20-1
TGCAGTGCTAGAGAGGACCGCGAGCAGTACTTC
CSAREDREQYF
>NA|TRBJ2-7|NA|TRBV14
TGTGCCAGCAGCCAAGGCGGGATTGGGGCTAGCGAATCCTACGAGCAGTACTTC
CASSQGGIGASESYEQYF
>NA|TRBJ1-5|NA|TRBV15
TGTGCCACCAGCAGAGAGGGGGCTCTGAATCAGCCCCAGCATTTT
CATSREGALNQPQHF
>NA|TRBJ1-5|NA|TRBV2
TGTGCCAGCAGTGAAAGGGGGAGTCAGCCCCAGCATTTT
CASSERGSQPQHF
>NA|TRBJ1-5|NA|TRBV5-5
TGTGCCAGCAGCTTTGTTGCAGGGAAGGGGCCAGATAGCAATCAGCCCCAGCATTTT
CASSFVAGKGPDSNQPQHF
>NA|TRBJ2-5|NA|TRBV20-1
TGCAGTGCTAGAGATCGAGGGAGGGGGGTGCAAGAGACCCAGTACTTC
CSARDRGRGVQETQYF
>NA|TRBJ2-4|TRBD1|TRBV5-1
TGCGCCAACAGCCCACGGGGACAGGGGAACATTCAGTACTTC
CANSPRGQGNIQYF
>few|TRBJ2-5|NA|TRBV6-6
TGTGCCAGCAGACAGTTGATGATGGGGGAGACCCAGTACTTC
CASRQLMMGETQYF
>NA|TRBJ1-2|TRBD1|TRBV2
TGTGCCACCCTTACCGGGACAGATGGCTACACCTTC
CATLTGTDGYTF
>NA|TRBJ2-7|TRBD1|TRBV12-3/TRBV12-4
TGTGCCAGCAGCTCCTTGGAGACAGGGGGCATCCACGAGCAGTACTTC
CASSSLETGGIHEQYF
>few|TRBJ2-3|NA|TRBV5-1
TGCGCCAGCAGCTCGAAGGGGTATGGGGAAACAGATACGCAGTATTTT
CASSSKGYGETDTQYF
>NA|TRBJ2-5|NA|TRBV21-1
TGTGCCAGCAGCAAAGGCAACGGACTACACCAAGAGACCCAGTACTTC
CASSKGNGLHQETQYF
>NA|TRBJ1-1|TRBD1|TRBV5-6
TGTGCCAGCAGCCTGATGGGTAGGGGGCCTGGTGCTGAAGCTTTCTTT
CASSLMGRGPGAEAFF
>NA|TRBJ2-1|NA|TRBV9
TGTGCCAGCAGCGTAGTACTAGCAAGCAATGAGCAGTTCTTC
CASSVVLASNEQFF
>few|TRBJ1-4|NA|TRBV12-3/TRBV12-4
TGTGCCAGCAGTCGCTTGGGGACTAATGAAAAACTGTTTTTT
CASSRLGTNEKLFF
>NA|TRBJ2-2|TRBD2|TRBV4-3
TGCGCCAGCAGCCAAGATATTGTGGCTAGCGGGGGTAGGGACGGGGAGCTGTTTTTT
CASSQDIVASGGRDGELFF
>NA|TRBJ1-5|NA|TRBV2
TGTGCCAGCAGTGGAATAGCTCAGCCCCAGCATTTT
CASSGIAQPQHF
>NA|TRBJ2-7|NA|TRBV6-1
TGTGCCAGCAAGCCCGAATCCTACGAGCAGTACTTC
CASKPESYEQYF
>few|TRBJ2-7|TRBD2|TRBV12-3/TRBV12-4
TGTGCCAGCAGTTTCCAGGGCGGGGGGGCCCACTACGAGCAGTACTTC
CASSFQGGGAHYEQYF
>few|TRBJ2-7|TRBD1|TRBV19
TGTGCCAGTAGACCCGGGACAGATCTCTACGAGCAGTACTTC
CASRPGTDLYEQYF
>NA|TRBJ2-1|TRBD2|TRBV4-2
TGTGCTAGCAGCCTTACTAGCGGGGCCGCCGAATCCTACAATGAGCAGTTCTTC
CASSLTSGAAESYNEQFF
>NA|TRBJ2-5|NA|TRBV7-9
TGTGCCAGCAGCCAGGGGGGGAGCTGCAAAGAGACCCAGTACTTC
CASSQGGSCKETQYF
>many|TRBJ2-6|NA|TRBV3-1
TGTGCCAGCAGCCAAGATCCCGGCAGGACTGGGGCCAACGTCCTGACTTTC
CASSQDPGRTGANVLTF
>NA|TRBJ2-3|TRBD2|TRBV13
TGTGCCAGCAGCCCCCGGGACTACACAGATACGCAGTATTTT
CASSPRDYTDTQYF
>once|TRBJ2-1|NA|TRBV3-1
TGTGCCAGCAGCCAGACTGGCCTCGGGAACAATGAGCAGTTCTTC
CASSQTGLGNNEQFF